The 4 T cell receptor beta chains presented below share a single source sample, sequenced in a study of T cell responses to AZD1222 COVID-19 vaccine. Generated by immunoSEQ multiplex PCR, the TCRdb table keeps only in-frame clones and is missing some. This table has approximately 150,000 clones, 85% to 95% appearing once. The sequencing here drew on peripheral blood, taken after recovery from COVID-19. The receptors were gathered from an adult who had recovered from COVID-19.

The rearrangement uses TRBV30 and TRBJ1-1; D may be TRBD1 (6 bases). Per the germline V gene, CDR1 is GTSNPN and CDR2 is SVGIG (reference sequence). This CDR3 contains 15 residues. V was trimmed by 0 bases and J by 1 base, leaving 12 bases between them. The CDR3 sequence: CAWSVVGGRNTEAFF. The CDR3, as DNA: TGTGCCTGGAGTGTAGTAGGGGGTAGGAACACTGAAGCTTTCTTT.

The CDR3 sequence: CASSLGLPNEQFF. For the CDR3, the DNA is TGTGCCAGCAGCTTAGGTTTACCGAATGAGCAGTTCTTC. This chain uses TRBV7-2 with TRBJ2-1, with D unclear. The V end lost 1 base, the J end lost 7 bases, and 8 bases lay between the germline ends. Germline values: CDR1 SGHTA, CDR2 FQGNSA. The CDR3 loop spans 13 amino acids.

The V and J genes are TRBV18 and TRBJ1-2; TRBD1 might be the D (6 bases). Germline V gene sequence: CDR1 KGHSH, CDR2 LQKENI. Trimming cost V 4 bases and J 5 bases, with 11 bases left between them. This CDR3 contains 13 residues. CDR3 region: CASSLDRSYGYTF. CDR3 coding DNA: TGTGCCAGCTCACTCGACAGGTCGTATGGCTACACCTTC.

The gene calls are TRBV5-1 and TRBJ1-1; 8 bases match TRBD1. V was pared by 0 bases and J by 4 bases, with 5 bases of the junction left unmatched. This CDR3 is built from 15 residues. The germline gives CDR1 SGHRS, CDR2 YFSETQ. The CDR3 DNA reads TGCGCCAGCAGCTTGGTTTCAGGGGGCGTCACTGAAGCTTTCTTT. Its translation is CASSLVSGGVTEAFF.